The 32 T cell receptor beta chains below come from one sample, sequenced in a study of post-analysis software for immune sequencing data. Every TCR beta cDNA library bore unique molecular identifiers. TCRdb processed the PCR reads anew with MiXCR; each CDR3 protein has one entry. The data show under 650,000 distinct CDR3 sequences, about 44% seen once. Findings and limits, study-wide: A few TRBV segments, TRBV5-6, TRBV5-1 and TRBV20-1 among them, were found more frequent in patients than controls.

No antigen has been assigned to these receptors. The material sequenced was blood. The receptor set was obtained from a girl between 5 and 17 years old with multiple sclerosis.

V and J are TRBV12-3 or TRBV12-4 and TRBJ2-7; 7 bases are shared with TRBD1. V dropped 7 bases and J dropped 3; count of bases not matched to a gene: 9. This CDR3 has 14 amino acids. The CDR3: CASTLTGTYYEQYF. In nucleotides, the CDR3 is TGTGCCAGCACTTTGACAGGGACCTACTACGAGCAGTACTTC.

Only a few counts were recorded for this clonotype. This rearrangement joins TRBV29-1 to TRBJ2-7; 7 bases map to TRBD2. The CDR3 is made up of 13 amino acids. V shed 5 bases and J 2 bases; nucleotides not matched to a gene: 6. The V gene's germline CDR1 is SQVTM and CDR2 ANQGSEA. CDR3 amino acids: CSVTRGGTYEQYF. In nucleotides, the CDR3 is TGCAGCGTTACCCGGGGAGGGACCTACGAGCAGTACTTC.

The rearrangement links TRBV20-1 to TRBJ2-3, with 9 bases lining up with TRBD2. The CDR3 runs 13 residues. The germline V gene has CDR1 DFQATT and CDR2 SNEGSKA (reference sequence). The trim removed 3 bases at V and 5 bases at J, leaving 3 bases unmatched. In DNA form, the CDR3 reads TGCAGTGCTAGTAGCGGGAGAATAGATACGCAGTATTTT. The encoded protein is CSASSGRIDTQYF.

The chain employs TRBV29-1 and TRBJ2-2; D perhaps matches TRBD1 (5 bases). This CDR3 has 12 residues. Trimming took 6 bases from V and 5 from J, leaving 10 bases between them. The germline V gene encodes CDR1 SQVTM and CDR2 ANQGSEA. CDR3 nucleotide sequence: TGCAGCGTCTGGGGCTTTACCGGGGAGCTGTTTTTT. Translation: CSVWGFTGELFF.

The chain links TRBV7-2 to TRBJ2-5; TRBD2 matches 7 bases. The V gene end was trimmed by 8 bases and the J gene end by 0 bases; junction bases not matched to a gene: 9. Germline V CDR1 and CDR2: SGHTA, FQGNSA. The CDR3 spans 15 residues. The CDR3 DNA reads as TGTGCCAGCGGGGAGGGACTTTCGTACCAAGAGACCCAGTACTTC. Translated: CASGEGLSYQETQYF.

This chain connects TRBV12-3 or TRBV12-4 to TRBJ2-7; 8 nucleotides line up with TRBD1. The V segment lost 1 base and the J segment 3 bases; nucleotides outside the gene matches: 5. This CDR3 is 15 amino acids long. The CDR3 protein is CASSLGQGNGYEQYF. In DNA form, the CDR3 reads TGTGCCAGCAGTTTAGGACAGGGGAATGGCTACGAGCAGTACTTC.

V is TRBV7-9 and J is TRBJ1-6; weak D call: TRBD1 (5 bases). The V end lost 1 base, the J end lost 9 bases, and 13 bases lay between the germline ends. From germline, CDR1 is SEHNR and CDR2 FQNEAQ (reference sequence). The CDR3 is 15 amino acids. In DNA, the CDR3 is TGTGCCAGCAGCTTAGTATCAGGGATGGGTTCACCCCTCCACTTT. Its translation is CASSLVSGMGSPLHF.

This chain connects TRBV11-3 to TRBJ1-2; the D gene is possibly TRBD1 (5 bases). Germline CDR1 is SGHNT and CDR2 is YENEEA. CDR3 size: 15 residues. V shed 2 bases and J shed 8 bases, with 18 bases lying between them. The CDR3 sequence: CASSLNIEDRGGYTF. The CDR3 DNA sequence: TGTGCCAGCAGCTTAAATATAGAGGACCGGGGGGGCTACACCTTC.

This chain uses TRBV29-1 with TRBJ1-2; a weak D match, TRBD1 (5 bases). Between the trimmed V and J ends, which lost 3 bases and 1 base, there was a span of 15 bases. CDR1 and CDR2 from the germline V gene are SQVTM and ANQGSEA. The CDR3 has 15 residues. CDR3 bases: TGCAGCGTTGAGGCCCCCAAGACAGTTAACTATGGCTACACCTTC. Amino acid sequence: CSVEAPKTVNYGYTF.

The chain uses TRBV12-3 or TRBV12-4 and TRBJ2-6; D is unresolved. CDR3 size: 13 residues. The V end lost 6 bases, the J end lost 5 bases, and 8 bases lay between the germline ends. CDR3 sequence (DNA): TGTGCCAGCAGCCTCGACTGGGCCAACGTCCTGACTTTC. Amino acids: CASSLDWANVLTF.

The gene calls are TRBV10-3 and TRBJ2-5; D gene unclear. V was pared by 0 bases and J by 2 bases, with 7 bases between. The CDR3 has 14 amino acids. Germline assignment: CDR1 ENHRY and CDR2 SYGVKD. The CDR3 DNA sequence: TGTGCCATCAGTGAGTCGATGGGACAAGAGACCCAGTACTTC. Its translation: CAISESMGQETQYF.

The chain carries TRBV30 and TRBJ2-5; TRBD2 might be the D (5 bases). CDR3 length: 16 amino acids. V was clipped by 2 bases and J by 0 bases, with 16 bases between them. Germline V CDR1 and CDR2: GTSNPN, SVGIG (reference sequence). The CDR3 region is CAWSRLANEYQETQYF. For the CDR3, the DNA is TGTGCCTGGAGTCGGCTAGCTAACGAGTACCAAGAGACCCAGTACTTC.

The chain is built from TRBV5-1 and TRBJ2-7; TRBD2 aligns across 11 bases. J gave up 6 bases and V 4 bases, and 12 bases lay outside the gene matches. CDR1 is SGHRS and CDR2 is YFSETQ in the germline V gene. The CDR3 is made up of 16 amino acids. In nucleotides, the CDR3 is TGCGCCAGCAGCCCGAGTGGATTAGCGGGGGGGCGCGAGCAGTACTTC. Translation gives CASSPSGLAGGREQYF.

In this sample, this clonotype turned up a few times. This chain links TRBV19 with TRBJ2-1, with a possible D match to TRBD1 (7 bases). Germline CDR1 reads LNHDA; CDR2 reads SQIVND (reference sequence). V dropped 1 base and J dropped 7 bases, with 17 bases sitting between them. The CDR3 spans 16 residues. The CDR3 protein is CASSIGRRAGGNEQFF. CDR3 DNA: TGTGCCAGTAGTATAGGGAGGAGGGCAGGGGGAAATGAGCAGTTCTTC.

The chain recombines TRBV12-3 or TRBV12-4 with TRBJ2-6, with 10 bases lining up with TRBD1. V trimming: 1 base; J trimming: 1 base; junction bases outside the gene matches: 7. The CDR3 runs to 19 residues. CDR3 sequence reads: CASSLGRQGAKSGANVLTF. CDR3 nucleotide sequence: TGTGCCAGCAGTTTAGGACGACAGGGGGCGAAATCTGGGGCCAACGTCCTGACTTTC.

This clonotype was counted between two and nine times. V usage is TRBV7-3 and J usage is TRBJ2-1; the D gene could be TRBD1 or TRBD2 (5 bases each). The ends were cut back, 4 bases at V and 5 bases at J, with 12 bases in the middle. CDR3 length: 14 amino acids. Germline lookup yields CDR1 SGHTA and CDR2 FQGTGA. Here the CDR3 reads CASSSGPPNNEQFF. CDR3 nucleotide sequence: TGTGCCAGCAGCTCGGGACCCCCTAACAATGAGCAGTTCTTC.

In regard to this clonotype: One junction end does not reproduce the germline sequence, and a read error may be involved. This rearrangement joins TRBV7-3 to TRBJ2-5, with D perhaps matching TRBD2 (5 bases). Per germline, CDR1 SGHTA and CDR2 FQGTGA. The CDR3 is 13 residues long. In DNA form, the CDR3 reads TGTACCAGCAGCTTTTCGGCGGTTGGGGAGCAGTACTTC. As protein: CTSSFSAVGEQYF.

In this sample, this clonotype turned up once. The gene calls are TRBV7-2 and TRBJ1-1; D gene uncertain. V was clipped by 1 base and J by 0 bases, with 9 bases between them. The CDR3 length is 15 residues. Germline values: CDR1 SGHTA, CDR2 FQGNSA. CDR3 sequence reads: CASSLGLDVNTEAFF. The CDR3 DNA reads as TGTGCCAGCAGCTTAGGACTAGACGTGAACACTGAAGCTTTCTTT.

CDR3 nucleotides: TGCAGTGCTAGGGGGGGCAGTGACAATGAGCAGTTCTTC. Its protein product is CSARGGSDNEQFF. V is TRBV20-1 and J is TRBJ2-1; perhaps D is TRBD1 or TRBD2 (6 bases each). Germline V gives CDR1 DFQATT, CDR2 SNEGSKA (reference sequence). The CDR3 totals 13 residues. The V and J ends lost 3 bases and 5 bases respectively, with 11 bases between them.

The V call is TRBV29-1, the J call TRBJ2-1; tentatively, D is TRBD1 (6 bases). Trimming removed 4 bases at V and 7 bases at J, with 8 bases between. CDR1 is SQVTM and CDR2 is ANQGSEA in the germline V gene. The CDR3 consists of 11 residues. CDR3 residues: CSVATGNEQFF. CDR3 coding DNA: TGCAGCGTTGCAACAGGGAATGAGCAGTTCTTC.

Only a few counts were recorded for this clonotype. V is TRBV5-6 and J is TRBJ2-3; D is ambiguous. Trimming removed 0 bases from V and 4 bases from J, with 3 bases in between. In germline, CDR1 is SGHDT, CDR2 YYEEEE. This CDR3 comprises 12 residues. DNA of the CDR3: TGTGCCAGCAGCTTGGAATCAGATACGCAGTATTTT. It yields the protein CASSLESDTQYF.

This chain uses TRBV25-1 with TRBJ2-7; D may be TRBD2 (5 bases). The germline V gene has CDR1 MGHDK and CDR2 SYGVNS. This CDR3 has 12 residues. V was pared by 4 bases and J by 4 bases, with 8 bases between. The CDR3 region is CASSVSGYEQYF. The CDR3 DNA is TGTGCCAGCAGTGTGTCGGGGTACGAGCAGTACTTC.

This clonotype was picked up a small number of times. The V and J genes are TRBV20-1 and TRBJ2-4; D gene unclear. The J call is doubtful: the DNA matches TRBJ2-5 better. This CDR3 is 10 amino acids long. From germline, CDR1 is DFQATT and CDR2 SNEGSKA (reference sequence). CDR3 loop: CSPYQETQYF. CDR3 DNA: TGCAGTCCCTACCAAGAGACCCAGTACTTC.

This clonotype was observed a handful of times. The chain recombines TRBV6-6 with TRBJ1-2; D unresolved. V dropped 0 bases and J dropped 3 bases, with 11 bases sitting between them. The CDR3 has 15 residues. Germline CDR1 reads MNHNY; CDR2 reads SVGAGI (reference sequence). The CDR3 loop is CASSYSTPWDYGYTF. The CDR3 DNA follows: TGTGCCAGCAGTTACTCGACACCCTGGGACTATGGCTACACCTTC.

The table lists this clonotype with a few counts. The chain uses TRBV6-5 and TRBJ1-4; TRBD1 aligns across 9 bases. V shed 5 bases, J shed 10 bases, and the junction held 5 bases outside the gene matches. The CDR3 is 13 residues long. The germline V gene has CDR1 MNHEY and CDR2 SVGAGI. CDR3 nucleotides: TGTGCCAGCAGTACCGGGACAGGGTCAAAACTGTTTTTT. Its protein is CASSTGTGSKLFF.

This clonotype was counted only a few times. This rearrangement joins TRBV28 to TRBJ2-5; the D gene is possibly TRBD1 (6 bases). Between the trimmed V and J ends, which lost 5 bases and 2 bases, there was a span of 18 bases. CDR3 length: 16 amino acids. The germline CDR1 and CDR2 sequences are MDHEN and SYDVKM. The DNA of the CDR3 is TGTGCCAGCAGTCCCCCCCCAGGGGCGTTGCAAGAGACCCAGTACTTC. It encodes CASSPPPGALQETQYF.

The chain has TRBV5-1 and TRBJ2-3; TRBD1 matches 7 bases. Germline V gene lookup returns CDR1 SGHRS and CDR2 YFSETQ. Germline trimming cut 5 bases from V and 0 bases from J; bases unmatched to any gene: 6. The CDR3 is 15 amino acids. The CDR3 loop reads CASSFQGQSTDTQYF. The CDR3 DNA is TGCGCCAGCAGTTTCCAGGGACAGAGCACAGATACGCAGTATTTT.

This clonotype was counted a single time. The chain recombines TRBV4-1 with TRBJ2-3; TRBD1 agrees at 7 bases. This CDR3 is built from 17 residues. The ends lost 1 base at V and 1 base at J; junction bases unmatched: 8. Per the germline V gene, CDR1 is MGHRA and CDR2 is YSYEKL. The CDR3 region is CASSQGDRVFGTDTQYF. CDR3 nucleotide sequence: TGCGCCAGCAGCCAAGGTGACAGGGTTTTCGGCACAGATACGCAGTATTTT.

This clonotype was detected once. The CDR3 bases are TGTGCCAGCAGAGATCAGGGTTTGAATGGCTACACCTTC. This translates into CASRDQGLNGYTF. V and J are TRBV12-3 or TRBV12-4 and TRBJ1-2; tentatively, D is TRBD1 (5 bases). Trimming removed 6 bases from V and 6 bases from J, with 14 bases in between. CDR3 length equals 13 residues.

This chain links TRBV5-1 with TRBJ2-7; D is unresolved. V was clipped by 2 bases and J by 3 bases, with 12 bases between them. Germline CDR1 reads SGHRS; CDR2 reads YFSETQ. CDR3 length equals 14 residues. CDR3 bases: TGCGCCAGCAGCTTAATACGGAGTGGCTACGAGCAGTACTTC. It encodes CASSLIRSGYEQYF.

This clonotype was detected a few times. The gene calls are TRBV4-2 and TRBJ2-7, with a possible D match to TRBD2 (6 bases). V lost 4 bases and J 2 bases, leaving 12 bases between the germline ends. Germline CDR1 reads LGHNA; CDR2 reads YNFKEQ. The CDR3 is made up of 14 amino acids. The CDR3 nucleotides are TGTGCCAGCAGCCCGAGGCGGGACGCCTACGAGCAGTACTTC. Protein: CASSPRRDAYEQYF.

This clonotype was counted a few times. The DNA for the CDR3 is TGTGCCATCAAGGACAGGGGACCAGTCTATGGCTACACCTTC. Translating it yields CAIKDRGPVYGYTF. The chain has TRBV10-3 and TRBJ1-2, with 9 positions matching TRBD1. The CDR3 has 14 amino acids. V trimming: 7 bases; J trimming: 4 bases; junction bases outside the gene matches: 7. Germline V gives CDR1 ENHRY, CDR2 SYGVKD.